This TCR beta chain was documented in a study of blood T cell repertoires in COVID-19. Study summary: Specimens from acute and convalescent COVID-19 originated in the United States, Italy and Spain. PBMCs, B-cell-depleted T cells, or T cells provided the cDNA or gDNA that made up the material.

Per the original data handling: Researchers report that nucleated cell counts were estimated from reference gene primer amplification. Only in-frame clones appear in the TCRdb table, and some are missing; sequencing was by immunoSEQ multiplex PCR. V and J calls and clone size are those listed in that table; D and trimming were worked out from the DNA. Altogether over 120,000 clones are present, about 89% being singletons, with the ten largest covering under 3%. This CDR3 has 17 residues. The V and J ends lost 5 bases and 3 bases respectively, with 20 bases between them. Germline V gene lookup returns CDR1 MNHEY and CDR2 SVGEGT.

The source material was peripheral blood. The clonotype was recovered from a man aged 55 to 70 with active or convalescent COVID-19. The chain couples TRBV6-2 or TRBV6-3 to TRBJ1-5; no clear D gene. Here the CDR3 reads CASSHVRKPEDNQPQHF. As DNA, the CDR3 is TGTGCCAGCAGTCACGTCCGTAAACCTGAGGACAATCAGCCCCAGCATTTT.